This T cell receptor beta chain was sequenced in a study of shared clonotypes between healthy human individuals (dated by TCRdb to 2020 to 2022). Background for the entire study: A couple of women and a few men aged 18 to 49 years were included in the cohort. To increase sequencing depth and limit assay-specific biases, different laboratories used diverse techniques to prepare libraries and sequence TCR repertoires. Leukapheresis yielded between about 0.8 and 8.9 billion PBMCs per donor. Blood TCR repertoires of four to six healthy adults were deeply sequenced to estimate repertoire size and the extent of clonotype sharing between individuals. For each donor, three plates each were used for CD4 naive and CD4 memory, two plates were used for CD8 naive, and one plate was used for CD8 memory.

TCR CDR3 regions were amplified from genomic DNA by multiplex PCR using the deep immunoSEQ assay. Genomic DNA extracted from each cell subset was distributed evenly over all wells of several immunoSEQ 96-well plates, and each plate served as one replicate. For sorted subsets, each replicate PCR was loaded with roughly 0.2 ug genomic DNA, equivalent to 30,000 to 35,000 T cell genomes. The purified libraries were quantified using a Qubit 3.0 fluorometer, sized with a Bioanalyzer 2100, and then quantified again using the KAPA Library Quantification kit. Each immunoSEQ 96-well plate was sequenced on its own single-read 150-cycle Illumina NextSeq 550 flow cell. For the original study's pipeline: Because the immunoSEQ output held only junctional sequences and lacked quality scores, the filtering could not match the filtering applied to full-length reads. Sequences were annotated with PyIR, a Python wrapper for IgBLAST v1.9, using IMGT germline references to assign V/J genes and CDR3. Any read was removed if the V/J assignment was weak (E-value above 1e-6), the CDR3 was missing, or the read contained stop codons, out-of-frame junctions, or ambiguous translated residues. V3J clonotypes were defined by identical inferred V gene, J gene, and CDR3 amino acid sequence. Percentage overlap between repertoires was calculated by dividing the number of shared unique clonotypes by the size of the smaller repertoire. Repertoire richness was assessed with RTK rarefaction, the Chao1 estimator, and Recon v2.1 estimates of unobserved clonotypes. For all TCRbeta clonotypes obtained by the gDNA method from several donors, generation probabilities were computed with OLGA. Not all clones reach the TCRdb copy of this immuneACCESS table, which keeps in-frame sequences only. Checked studies attribute under half of the gap to unresolved V genes and leave the rest unexplained. From that table come the V and J calls and clone size; the DNA was used to work out D and trimming. Recorded for this sample are 2 million to 3 million clones; approximately 94% of them occurred a single time. The leading ten clones occupy around 0.4% of the sample.

Concerning this clone itself: Its antigen is currently not known. No base quality values were provided; no much bigger clone lies one nucleotide off.

Overall study results and their limits: Across four donors, about 5% of naive CD4, approximately 3.5% of naive CD8, 2.3% of memory CD4, and about 0.44% of memory CD8 clonotypes were shared. Larger estimated clonotype richness was generally found for naive subsets than for memory subsets. Only blood was sampled, and tissue TCR repertoires likely differ from those in blood. Pairwise subsampling led to the expectation that sequencing depth would affect the degree of clonotype sharing among donors. Compared with non-shared clonotypes, clonotypes shared by all four sorted-subset donors had higher generation probabilities. Even with the large sequencing depth, rarefaction of the sorted-subset datasets indicated that sequencing was incomplete. Because the study included only a small number of donors, the genetic and exposure-history diversity represented was limited.

The V end gives up 11 bases and the J end 1 base, leaving 7 bases in the junction not matched to a gene. CDR1 and CDR2 are read off the germline V gene as SNHLY and FYNNEI. The CDR3 starts with the cysteine, ends with the phenylalanine, and has 14 residues. Only the CDR3 DNA is retained, 42 bases long and in frame from the first base. Healthy HIV-negative adults with no recently reported acute infections or vaccinations were included as donors. All donors were Caucasian adults living in Nashville, Tennessee, USA. CD4+ T cells were enriched by magnetic negative selection; naive cells were then positively selected on CD45RA, and the negative fraction formed the memory subset. Blood was collected by leukapheresis, and PBMCs were isolated by Ficoll-Histopaque density gradient centrifugation and then cryopreserved in liquid nitrogen vapor phase. Analytical flow cytometry was used to check the purity and quantity of every magnetically sorted T cell population. From each sorted fraction, genomic DNA was isolated and quantified by UV absorbance on a Nanodrop 2000c.

This clonotype originated in a man in his late teens or twenties in good health. Some clones in this sample may be carry-over from other donors' samples. The chain uses TRBV2 and TRBJ2-1, with 8 bases in between that match TRBD2. The specimen was naive CD4+ T cells from PBMCs. The sample's cell subset or site label, in plain terms: CD45RA+ positively selected. CDR3 region: CAGSGSWSYNEQFF. The DNA sequence is as follows: TGTGCCGGAAGCGGGAGTTGGTCCTACAATGAGCAGTTCTTC.